These T cell receptor beta chains were read from a single sample in a study of T cell responses to AZD1222 COVID-19 vaccine. Method: immunoSEQ multiplex PCR; TCRdb's copy keeps in-frame clones and lacks some. The sample shows some 79,000 clones, over 70% of them seen only once. The specimen comprised peripheral blood, sampled 28 days after the second AZD1222 dose. These receptors came from an adult who received the AZD1222 COVID-19 vaccine. Each CDR3 is given with its conserved first and last residue. A D gene is named only where the DNA matches it firmly. Rows give clone size only sometimes, using once, few, many, or a class for an expanded clone.

d_gene	j_gene	v_gene	abundance	CDR3aa	CDR3nt
TRBD2	TRBJ2-7	TRBV7-3	-	CASSLSSSGRVAPREQYF	TGTGCCAGCAGCTTAAGTTCTAGCGGGAGAGTTGCGCCGAGGGAGCAGTACTTC
TRBD1	TRBJ1-1	TRBV7-9	-	CATGGTVLNTEAFF	TGTGCCACAGGGGGGACAGTTCTGAACACTGAAGCTTTCTTT
TRBD2	TRBJ2-5	TRBV20-1	-	CSASGRVETQYF	TGCAGTGCTAGTGGGAGGGTAGAGACCCAGTACTTC
TRBD1	TRBJ1-1	TRBV27	few	CASSLGGTGATWRNTEAFF	TGTGCCAGCAGTTTAGGTGGGACAGGGGCCACATGGAGAAACACTGAAGCTTTCTTT
-	TRBJ1-1	TRBV28	-	CASSYRGMNTEAFF	TGTGCCAGCAGTTACCGAGGGATGAACACTGAAGCTTTCTTT
-	TRBJ2-1	TRBV10-2	-	CASSQGSYNEQFF	TGCGCCAGCAGTCAGGGCTCCTACAATGAGCAGTTCTTC
-	TRBJ2-3	TRBV5-4	-	CASSLVPGAGTDTQYF	TGTGCCAGCAGCTTGGTTCCGGGAGCCGGAACAGATACGCAGTATTTT
TRBD1	TRBJ2-1	TRBV7-8	-	CASSSLQEGQSTSYNEQFF	TGTGCCAGCAGCTCCCTACAAGAGGGACAGTCCACCTCCTACAATGAGCAGTTCTTC
TRBD2	TRBJ2-1	TRBV5-1	-	CASSGGGSYNEQFF	TGCGCCAGCAGCGGCGGGGGGTCCTACAATGAGCAGTTCTTC
-	TRBJ1-2	TRBV9	-	CASSARTVSNYGYTF	TGTGCCAGCAGCGCGAGGACAGTTTCTAACTATGGCTACACCTTC
TRBD2	TRBJ2-3	TRBV11-2	-	CASSLAGEGGDTQYF	TGTGCCAGCAGCTTAGCCGGGGAGGGAGGAGATACGCAGTATTTT
-	TRBJ1-1	TRBV10-3	-	CAISESVGAQNTEAFF	TGTGCCATCAGTGAGTCGGTAGGGGCCCAGAACACTGAAGCTTTCTTT
-	TRBJ1-5	TRBV25-1	-	CASSESGGGQPQHF	TGTGCCAGCAGTGAATCTGGTGGGGGTCAGCCCCAGCATTTT
-	TRBJ2-1	TRBV29-1	few	CSVQRADSYNEQFF	TGCAGCGTTCAGCGGGCGGACTCCTACAATGAGCAGTTCTTC
TRBD2	TRBJ2-5	TRBV27	-	CASSGLPSGKTQYF	TGTGCCAGCAGTGGGTTACCTAGCGGGAAGACCCAGTACTTC
-	TRBJ2-1	TRBV7-9	-	CASSPPPRFGNEQFF	TGTGCCAGCAGCCCCCCCCCTCGGTTTGGCAATGAGCAGTTCTTC
-	TRBJ2-2	TRBV3-1/TRBV3-2	-	CASSQGFPSTGELFF	TGTGCCAGCAGCCAAGGATTCCCCAGTACCGGGGAGCTGTTTTTT
-	TRBJ2-7	TRBV28	-	CASSLGSYEQYF	TGTGCCAGCAGTTTAGGGTCCTACGAGCAGTACTTC
-	TRBJ1-3	TRBV30	medium-sized	CAWKRSGNTIYF	TGTGCCTGGAAGCGCTCTGGAAACACCATATATTTT
-	TRBJ1-5	TRBV19	once	CASNLNRANQPQHF	TGTGCCAGTAACCTGAACAGGGCAAATCAGCCCCAGCATTTT
-	TRBJ1-4	TRBV19	-	CASRRYHATNEKLFF	TGTGCCAGTAGACGTTACCACGCAACTAATGAAAAACTGTTTTTT
-	TRBJ1-3	TRBV3-1/TRBV3-2	-	CASSQSTLGNTIYF	TGTGCCAGCAGCCAATCGACACTTGGAAACACCATATATTTT
-	TRBJ1-1	TRBV28	-	CASQYSGTEAFF	TGTGCCAGCCAGTATTCAGGCACTGAAGCTTTCTTT
-	TRBJ2-1	TRBV19	-	CASSIGPNEQFF	TGTGCCAGTAGTATAGGACCTAATGAGCAGTTCTTC
-	TRBJ1-1	TRBV29-1	-	CSVVRGLGTEAFF	TGCAGCGTTGTTAGGGGGTTGGGAACTGAAGCTTTCTTT
TRBD2	TRBJ2-3	TRBV9	-	CASSPHRAGGTDTQYF	TGTGCCAGCAGCCCACACCGAGCGGGGGGCACAGATACGCAGTATTTT
TRBD2	TRBJ2-3	TRBV28	-	CASSSWTSGRALDTQYF	TGTGCCAGCAGTTCCTGGACTAGCGGGAGGGCCTTGGATACGCAGTATTTT
-	TRBJ2-3	TRBV9	once	CASSVDGAGLSTDTQYF	TGTGCCAGCAGCGTAGATGGGGCGGGACTTAGCACAGATACGCAGTATTTT
TRBD2	TRBJ2-2	TRBV7-9	-	CASSLTGLADTGELFF	TGTGCCAGCAGCTTAACGGGACTAGCGGACACCGGGGAGCTGTTTTTT
-	TRBJ2-1	TRBV7-2	once	CASSPGPDSSYNEQFF	TGTGCCAGCAGCCCAGGCCCGGACAGCTCCTACAATGAGCAGTTCTTC
TRBD2	TRBJ2-7	TRBV27	few	CASSLGLANSYEQYF	TGTGCCAGCAGTCTGGGACTAGCGAACTCCTACGAGCAGTACTTC
-	TRBJ2-3	TRBV28	-	CASSDRDTQYF	TGTGCCAGCAGTGATCGGGATACGCAGTATTTT